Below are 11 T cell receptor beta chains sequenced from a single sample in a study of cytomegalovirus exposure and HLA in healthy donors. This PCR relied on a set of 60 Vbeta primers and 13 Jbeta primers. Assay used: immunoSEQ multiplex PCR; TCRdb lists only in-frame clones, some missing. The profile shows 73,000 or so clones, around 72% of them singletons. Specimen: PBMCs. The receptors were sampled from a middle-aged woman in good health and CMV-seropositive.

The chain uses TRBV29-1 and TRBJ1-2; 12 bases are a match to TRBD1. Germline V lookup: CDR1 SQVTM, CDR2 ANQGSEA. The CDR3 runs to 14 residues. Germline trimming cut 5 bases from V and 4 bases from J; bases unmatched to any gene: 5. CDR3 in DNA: TGCAGCGTTACGGGACAGGGGGCCACCTATGGCTACACCTTC. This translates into CSVTGQGATYGYTF. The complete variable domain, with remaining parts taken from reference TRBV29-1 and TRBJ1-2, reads SAVISQKPSRDICQRGTSLTIQCQVDSQVTMMFWYRQQPGQSLTLIATANQGSEATYESGFVIDKFPISRPNLTFSTLTVSNMSPEDSSIYLCSVTGQGATYGYTFGSGTRLTVV.

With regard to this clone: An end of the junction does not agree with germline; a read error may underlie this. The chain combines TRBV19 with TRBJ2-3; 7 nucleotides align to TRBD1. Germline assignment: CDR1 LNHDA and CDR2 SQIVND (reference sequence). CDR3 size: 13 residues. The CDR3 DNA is TGTGCCAACCCGGACAGGTTCACAGATACGCAATATTTT. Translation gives CANPDRFTDTQYF.

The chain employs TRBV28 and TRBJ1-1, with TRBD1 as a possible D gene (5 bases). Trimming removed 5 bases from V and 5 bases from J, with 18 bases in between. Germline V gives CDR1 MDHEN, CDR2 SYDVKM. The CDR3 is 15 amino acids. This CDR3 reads CASSPPPGHITEAFF. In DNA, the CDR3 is TGTGCCAGCAGTCCCCCCCCAGGGCACATTACTGAAGCTTTCTTT.

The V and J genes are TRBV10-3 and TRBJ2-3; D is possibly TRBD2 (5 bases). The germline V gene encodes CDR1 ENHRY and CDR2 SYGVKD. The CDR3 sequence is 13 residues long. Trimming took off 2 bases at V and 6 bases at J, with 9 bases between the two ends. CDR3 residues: CAISEQVADTQYF. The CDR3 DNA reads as TGTGCCATCAGTGAGCAGGTAGCGGATACGCAGTATTTT.

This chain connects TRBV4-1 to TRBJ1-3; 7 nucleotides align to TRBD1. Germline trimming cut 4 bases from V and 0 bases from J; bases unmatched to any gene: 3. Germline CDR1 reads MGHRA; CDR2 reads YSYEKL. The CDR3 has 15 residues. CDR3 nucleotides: TGCGCCAGCAGCCCTACAGGGGTCTCTGGAAACACCATATATTTT. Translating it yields CASSPTGVSGNTIYF.

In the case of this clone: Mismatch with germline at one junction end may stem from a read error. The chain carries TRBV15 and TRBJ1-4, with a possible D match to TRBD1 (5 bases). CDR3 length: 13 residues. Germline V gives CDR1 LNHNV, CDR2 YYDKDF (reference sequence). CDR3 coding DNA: TGTGCCACCGGCAGGGCCCCGAATGAAAAACTGTTTTTT. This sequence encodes CATGRAPNEKLFF. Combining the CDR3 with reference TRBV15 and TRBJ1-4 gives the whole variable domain DAMVIQNPRYQVTQFGKPVTLSCSQTLNHNVMYWYQQKSSQAPKLLFHYYDKDFNNEADTPDNFQSRRPNTSFCFLDIRSPGLGDTAMYLCATGRAPNEKLFFGSGTQLSVL.

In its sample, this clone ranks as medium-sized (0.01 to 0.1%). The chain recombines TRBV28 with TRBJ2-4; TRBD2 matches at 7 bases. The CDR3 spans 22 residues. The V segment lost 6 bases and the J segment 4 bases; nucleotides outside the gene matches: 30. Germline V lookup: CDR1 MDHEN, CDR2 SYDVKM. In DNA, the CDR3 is TGTGCCAGCAGCTCCCACTTTAATGGGGGAGGGGACGACACTCCGCCAAAAAACATTCAGTACTTC. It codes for CASSSHFNGGGDDTPPKNIQYF.

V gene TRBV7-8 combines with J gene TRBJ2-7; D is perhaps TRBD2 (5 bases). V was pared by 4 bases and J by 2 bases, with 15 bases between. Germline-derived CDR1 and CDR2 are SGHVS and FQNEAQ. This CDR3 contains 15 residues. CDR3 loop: CASSSHLTGAYEQYF. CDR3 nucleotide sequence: TGTGCCAGCAGCTCTCACCTCACCGGGGCCTACGAGCAGTACTTC.

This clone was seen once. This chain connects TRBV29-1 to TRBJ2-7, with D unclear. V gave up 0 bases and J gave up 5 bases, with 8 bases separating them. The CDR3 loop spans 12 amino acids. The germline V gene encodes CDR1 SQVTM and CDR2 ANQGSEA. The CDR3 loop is CSVEEPRNEQYF. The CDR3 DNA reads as TGCAGCGTTGAAGAACCCAGGAACGAGCAGTACTTC.

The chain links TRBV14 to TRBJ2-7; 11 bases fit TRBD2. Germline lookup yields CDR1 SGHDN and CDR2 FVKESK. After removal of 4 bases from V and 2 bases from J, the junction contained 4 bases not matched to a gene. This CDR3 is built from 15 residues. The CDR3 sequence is CASSLGTSGAYEQYF. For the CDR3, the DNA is TGTGCCAGCAGCCTCGGGACTAGCGGCGCCTACGAGCAGTACTTC.

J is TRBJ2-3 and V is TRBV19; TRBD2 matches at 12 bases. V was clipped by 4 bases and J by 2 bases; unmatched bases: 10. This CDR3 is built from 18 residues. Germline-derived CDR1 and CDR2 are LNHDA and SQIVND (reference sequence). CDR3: CASSKYFGLAGHTDTQYF. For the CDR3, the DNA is TGTGCCAGTAGTAAGTACTTTGGACTAGCGGGGCACACAGATACGCAGTATTTT. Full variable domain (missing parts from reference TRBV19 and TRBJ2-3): DGGITQSPKYLFRKEGQNVTLSCEQNLNHDAMYWYRQDPGQGLRLIYYSQIVNDFQKGDIAEGYSVSREKKESFPLTVTSAQKNPTAFYLCASSKYFGLAGHTDTQYFGPGTRLTVL.